Below, 27 T cell receptor beta chains from the same sample are listed, as sequenced in a study of cytotoxic CD8 clonotypes in ibrutinib-treated CLL. This table comes from immunoSEQ multiplex PCR, and its TCRdb copy is limited to in-frame clones, with some not included. The sample contains fewer than 300,000 clones, approximately 76% of which appear only once. The sequencing here drew on PBMCs, taken at disease progression, from a patient treated with ibrutinib. These TCRs come from a human donor with chronic lymphocytic leukemia.

V usage is TRBV7-9 and J usage is TRBJ2-7; TRBD1 matches 7 bases. CDR3 length: 12 amino acids. Germline V CDR1 and CDR2: SEHNR, FQNEAQ (reference sequence). V lost 5 bases and J lost 3; bases outside the gene matches: 1. The CDR3 nucleotides read TGTGCCAGCAGCCGGACAGGCTACGAGCAGTACTTC. Amino acids: CASSRTGYEQYF.

The chain links TRBV7-2 to TRBJ2-2; 8 nucleotides align to TRBD2. Trimming cost V 4 bases and J 4 bases; bases outside gene matches: 5. This CDR3 has 15 residues. Germline lookup yields CDR1 SGHTA and CDR2 FQGNSA. CDR3 residues: CASSSLREGTGELFF. The DNA of the CDR3 is TGTGCCAGCAGCTCCCTCCGGGAGGGCACCGGGGAGCTGTTTTTT.

This clone showed up just once. V and J are TRBV9 and TRBJ2-1, with D possibly called TRBD1 or TRBD2 (5 bases each). This CDR3 has 17 amino acids. Germline assignment: CDR1 SGDLS and CDR2 YYNGEE. With 0 bases removed from V and 0 bases from J, the gap between germline ends came to 13 bases. The CDR3 region is CASSVAWAGSSYNEQFF. The CDR3 nucleotides read TGTGCCAGCAGCGTAGCTTGGGCAGGGAGCTCCTACAATGAGCAGTTCTTC.

The rearrangement links TRBV27 to TRBJ1-4; D ambiguous. V lost 5 bases to trimming and J lost 4 bases, with 11 bases between them. This CDR3 is 14 amino acids long. Germline V gene lookup returns CDR1 MNHEY and CDR2 SMNVEV (reference sequence). The CDR3 here is CASSLTISNEKLFF. For the CDR3, the DNA is TGTGCCAGCAGTCTGACAATCAGTAATGAAAAACTGTTTTTT.

This clone appeared a few times. This chain connects TRBV4-2 to TRBJ1-2; 9 bases map to TRBD1. The germline V gene has CDR1 LGHNA and CDR2 YNFKEQ. The CDR3 totals 16 residues. The V gene end was trimmed by 2 bases and the J gene end by 3 bases; junction bases not matched to a gene: 7. The CDR3, as DNA: TGTGCCAGCAGCCAACCACAGGGGGCAGTGGACTATGGCTACACCTTC. Protein sequence: CASSQPQGAVDYGYTF.

There are a few counts of this clone. The genes are TRBV28 and TRBJ1-4; D is undetermined. Germline-derived CDR1 and CDR2 are MDHEN and SYDVKM. The ends were cut back, 5 bases at V and 8 bases at J, with 9 bases in the middle. The CDR3 is 12 residues long. CDR3: CASSTPGEKLFF. The CDR3 bases are TGTGCCAGCAGTACTCCGGGAGAAAAACTGTTTTTT.

The chain joins TRBV6-1 to TRBJ1-1; D remains unclear. CDR1 and CDR2 from the germline V gene are MNHNS and SASEGT. Trimming left V 6 bases short and J 4 bases short, with 12 bases between. There are 13 residues in the CDR3. The CDR3 coding sequence is TGTGCCAGCAGCACACCCTGGGGCACTGAAGCTTTCTTT. It is translated as CASSTPWGTEAFF.

The CDR3 spells CASSPLSSVGGTEAFF. The CDR3 DNA is TGCGCCAGCAGCCCTCTAAGTTCAGTTGGGGGCACTGAAGCTTTCTTT. The V call is TRBV5-1, the J call TRBJ1-1; D is perhaps TRBD1 (5 bases). Trimming took 4 bases from V and 4 from J, leaving 20 bases between them. Germline CDR1 and CDR2: SGHRS and YFSETQ. There are 16 residues in the CDR3.

The gene calls are TRBV10-3 and TRBJ2-7; D is ambiguous. V lost 6 bases, J lost 6 bases, and 12 bases lay in between. CDR1 ENHRY and CDR2 SYGVKD come from the germline V gene. The CDR3 is 12 amino acids. The DNA for the CDR3 is TGTGCCATCAGCCGAGAAGGTCTCGAGCAGTACTTC. It encodes CAISREGLEQYF.

The rearrangement links TRBV7-3 to TRBJ2-7; 8 bases agree with TRBD2. V lost 2 bases and J lost 0; bases outside the gene matches: 3. Per germline, CDR1 SGHTA and CDR2 FQGTGA. There are 15 residues in the CDR3. CDR3 amino acids: CASSLVGTSSYEQYF. The CDR3 coding sequence is TGTGCCAGCAGCTTAGTAGGGACTAGCTCCTACGAGCAGTACTTC.

This chain joins TRBV29-1 and TRBJ1-1; D is perhaps TRBD1 (5 bases). There are 14 residues in the CDR3. In germline, CDR1 is SQVTM, CDR2 ANQGSEA. The V end lost 2 bases, the J end lost 2 bases, and 12 bases lay between the germline ends. CDR3 amino acids: CSVEWQGVNTEAFF. The CDR3 DNA reads TGCAGCGTTGAATGGCAGGGAGTAAACACTGAAGCTTTCTTT. Looking up the rest from reference TRBV29-1 and TRBJ1-1 gives the full variable domain: SAVISQKPSRDICQRGTSLTIQCQVDSQVTMMFWYRQQPGQSLTLIATANQGSEATYESGFVIDKFPISRPNLTFSTLTVSNMSPEDSSIYLCSVEWQGVNTEAFFGQGTRLTVV.

The count of this clone is one. This rearrangement joins TRBV6-1 to TRBJ2-7; 9 bases are shared with TRBD1. CDR1 MNHNS and CDR2 SASEGT come from the germline V gene. Germline trimming cut 4 bases from V and 2 bases from J; bases unmatched to any gene: 9. CDR3 length: 16 residues. The CDR3 region has the DNA TGTGCCAGCAGTGTGACGCCGGGACAGGGTACCTACGAGCAGTACTTC. It codes for CASSVTPGQGTYEQYF.

CDR3 sequence (DNA): TGTGCCAGCAGTGAAGAGACAGGAGACTACAATGAGCAGTTCTTC. Residues: CASSEETGDYNEQFF. The genes are TRBV6-1 and TRBJ2-1, with TRBD1 as a possible D gene (6 bases). V lost 1 base and J lost 3, with 10 bases in between. Germline V gives CDR1 MNHNS, CDR2 SASEGT. The CDR3 is 15 amino acids.

This chain links TRBV29-1 with TRBJ2-5, with D possibly matching TRBD1 (6 bases). V lost 0 bases, J lost 2 bases, and 10 bases lay in between. CDR1 SQVTM and CDR2 ANQGSEA come from the germline V gene. CDR3 length: 14 residues. The CDR3 region is CSVEDLRGQETQYF. The DNA of the CDR3 is TGCAGCGTTGAAGATCTTAGGGGGCAAGAGACCCAGTACTTC.

The J gene is TRBJ2-7, the V gene TRBV28, with 10 nucleotides matching TRBD1. The CDR3 loop spans 13 amino acids. Germline V gene lookup returns CDR1 MDHEN and CDR2 SYDVKM. After removal of 6 bases from V and 5 bases from J, the junction contained 4 bases not matched to a gene. The CDR3 reads CASRDRGLNEQYF. The CDR3 DNA reads TGTGCCAGCAGAGACAGGGGGCTCAACGAGCAGTACTTC.

This clone was seen a few times. J is TRBJ2-6 and V is TRBV6-1, with TRBD2 matching over 8 bases. Per germline, CDR1 MNHNS and CDR2 SASEGT. This CDR3 has 19 residues. Trimming at V came to 1 base and at J to 0 bases, leaving 8 bases not matched to a gene. The CDR3 DNA is TGTGCCAGCAGTGAAGTCCTAGCGGGTGGATTCTCTGGGGCCAACGTCCTGACTTTC. Its translation: CASSEVLAGGFSGANVLTF.

The rearrangement links TRBV28 to TRBJ2-7, with D uncertain. Germline loops: CDR1 MDHEN, CDR2 SYDVKM. The CDR3 contains 14 residues. Deletions cut 6 bases from V and 0 bases from J, with 12 bases between. CDR3 DNA: TGTGCCAGCAGACGCCTAGACTTCTCCTACGAGCAGTACTTC. Encoded protein: CASRRLDFSYEQYF.

This rearrangement joins TRBV6-4 to TRBJ1-2; 9 nucleotides line up with TRBD1. Germline V gene data show CDR1 as MRHNA and CDR2 as SNTAGT. J gave up 7 bases and V 5 bases, and 14 bases lay outside the gene matches. This CDR3 spans 16 amino acids. The CDR3 DNA reads TGTGCCAGCAGTCAAAACTCCGGGACAGGGCCCCTTGGCTACACCTTC. Its translation is CASSQNSGTGPLGYTF.

The chain joins TRBV7-3 to TRBJ2-1; 8 bases map to TRBD1. The CDR3 spans 16 residues. The V gene's germline CDR1 is SGHTA and CDR2 FQGTGA. J gave up 4 bases and V 5 bases, and 10 bases lay outside the gene matches. Here the CDR3 reads CASSALPGQGYNEQFF. DNA of the CDR3: TGTGCCAGCAGCGCCCTACCCGGACAGGGTTACAATGAGCAGTTCTTC.

The rearrangement links TRBV7-9 to TRBJ1-6; D gene ambiguous. CDR1 is SEHNR, CDR2 FQNEAQ, per germline (reference sequence). The CDR3 has 14 residues. The CDR3 is CARNGSSYNSPLHF. DNA for the CDR3: TGTGCTCGGAACGGGAGCTCCTATAATTCACCCCTCCACTTT.

This clone occurred once. The rearrangement joins TRBV18 to TRBJ2-7, with D perhaps matching TRBD1 (5 bases). The CDR3 is 15 residues long. V shed 2 bases and J shed 0 bases, with 11 bases lying between them. Looked up from germline, CDR1 is KGHSH and CDR2 is LQKENI. The CDR3 here is CASSPKKGFSYEQYF. The CDR3 nucleotides are TGTGCCAGCTCACCAAAGAAGGGGTTCTCCTACGAGCAGTACTTC.

The V and J genes are TRBV11-2 and TRBJ2-7; D is unresolved. Trimming shortened V by 1 base and J by 4 bases, and 8 bases separated the two germline ends. The CDR3 has 13 residues. CDR1 is SGHAT, CDR2 FQNNGV, per germline. The CDR3 coding sequence is TGTGCCAGCAGCTTAGGACCGGATTACGAGCAGTACTTC. Amino acids: CASSLGPDYEQYF. Using reference TRBV11-2 and TRBJ2-7 for the parts outside the CDR3, the full variable domain is EAGVAQSPRYKIIEKRQSVAFWCNPISGHATLYWYQQILGQGPKLLIQFQNNGVVDDSQLPKDRFSAERLKGVDSTLKIQPAKLEDSAVYLCASSLGPDYEQYFGPGTRLTVT.

This rearrangement joins TRBV2 to TRBJ2-3; unclear D gene. V dropped 1 base and J dropped 2 bases, with 13 bases sitting between them. The germline V gene has CDR1 SNHLY and CDR2 FYNNEI. The CDR3 consists of 16 residues. The CDR3 coding sequence is TGTGCCAGCAGTGAAGATGGCCTCCGAAACACAGATACGCAGTATTTT. It specifies CASSEDGLRNTDTQYF.

This chain uses TRBV27 with TRBJ2-1; TRBD2 aligns across 12 bases. The CDR3 spans 17 residues. The V gene end was trimmed by 6 bases and the J gene end by 6 bases; junction bases not matched to a gene: 12. From germline, CDR1 is MNHEY and CDR2 SMNVEV (reference sequence). In DNA form, the CDR3 reads TGTGCCAGCAGCGGACTAGCGGGATCGAATCCTACCAATGAGCAGTTCTTC. Encoded protein: CASSGLAGSNPTNEQFF.

The chain recombines TRBV5-5 with TRBJ2-2, with D possibly TRBD2 on 6 matching bases. Trimming took 3 bases from V and 4 from J, leaving 13 bases between them. The CDR3 length is 15 residues. Germline V CDR1 and CDR2: SGHKS, YYEKEE (reference sequence). CDR3 sequence (DNA): TGTGCCAGCAGCTCCGCGGGGCAGAGCACCGGGGAGCTGTTTTTT. Protein: CASSSAGQSTGELFF.

V and J are TRBV7-2 and TRBJ2-3, with 10 bases that match TRBD2. Germline trimming cut 5 bases from V and 3 bases from J; bases unmatched to any gene: 8. Germline CDR1 reads SGHTA; CDR2 reads FQGNSA. The CDR3 sequence is 16 residues long. CDR3 coding DNA: TGTGCCAGCAGCATCTTAGCGGGAGGACCTACAGATACGCAGTATTTT. It translates to CASSILAGGPTDTQYF.

The chain carries TRBV2 and TRBJ1-6; D gene ambiguous. V was clipped by 4 bases and J by 4 bases, with 11 bases between them. This CDR3 region has 15 residues. Germline V lookup: CDR1 SNHLY, CDR2 FYNNEI. In DNA, the CDR3 is TGTGCCAGCAGTGTCTCGGTCACGTATAATTCACCCCTCCACTTT. It codes for CASSVSVTYNSPLHF. Drawing the rest from reference TRBV2 and TRBJ1-6, the complete variable domain is EPEVTQTPSHQVTQMGQEVILRCVPISNHLYFYWYRQILGQKVEFLVSFYNNEISEKSEIFDDQFSVERPDGSNFTLKIRSTKLEDSAMYFCASSVSVTYNSPLHFGNGTRLTVT.